A single sample is the source of the 23 T cell receptor beta chains below, sequenced in a study of cytomegalovirus exposure and HLA in healthy donors. PCR involved 60 Vbeta and 13 Jbeta primers. The repertoire was sequenced with immunoSEQ multiplex PCR; TCRdb's copy has only in-frame clones and lacks some. The data hold some 130,000 clones, with around 81% observed a single time. Specimen: PBMCs. These receptors all stem from a man aged 18-30 years in good health and CMV-seronegative.

The CDR3 DNA is TGTGCCAGCAGCTTAGAGGGGGCAACCGGGGCCAACGTCCTGACTTTC. This gives the protein CASSLEGATGANVLTF. This chain uses TRBV11-2 with TRBJ2-6, with D possibly matching TRBD1 (6 bases). This CDR3 has 16 amino acids. CDR1 and CDR2 from the germline V gene are SGHAT and FQNNGV. Trimming cost V 0 bases and J 4 bases, with 10 bases left between them. The complete variable domain, with remaining parts taken from reference TRBV11-2 and TRBJ2-6, reads EAGVAQSPRYKIIEKRQSVAFWCNPISGHATLYWYQQILGQGPKLLIQFQNNGVVDDSQLPKDRFSAERLKGVDSTLKIQPAKLEDSAVYLCASSLEGATGANVLTFGAGSRLTVL.

This clone was detected once. The J gene is TRBJ2-7, the V gene TRBV4-3; 7 bases match TRBD1. Germline loops: CDR1 LGHNA, CDR2 YSLEER. The CDR3 has 16 amino acids. V lost 0 bases to trimming and J lost 7 bases; unmatched junction nucleotides: 12. The CDR3: CASSQDRQGKTGEQYF. The CDR3 DNA reads as TGCGCCAGCAGCCAAGACCGACAGGGAAAAACGGGAGAGCAGTACTTC.

CDR3 DNA: TGTGCCAGCAGCTCGCGGGGGAAAGCTAATGAAAAACTGTTTTTT. Its protein is CASSSRGKANEKLFF. This chain joins TRBV5-4 and TRBJ1-4; TRBD1 is a possible D gene (5 bases). The CDR3 consists of 15 residues. The V gene's germline CDR1 is SGHNT and CDR2 YYREEE (reference sequence). The V and J ends lost 3 bases and 3 bases respectively, with 12 bases between them.

The CDR3 loop reads CAWSQGSSYEQYF. The CDR3 DNA reads TGTGCCTGGAGTCAGGGCTCCTCCTACGAGCAGTACTTC. The rearrangement joins TRBV30 to TRBJ2-7, with a possible D match to TRBD1 (5 bases). Germline V gives CDR1 GTSNPN, CDR2 SVGIG (reference sequence). The germline V and J ends were trimmed by 2 bases and 0 bases, with 8 bases remaining between them. The CDR3 sequence is 13 residues long.

The gene calls are TRBV5-1 and TRBJ2-6; D perhaps matches TRBD1 (5 bases). CDR3 length: 16 residues. Germline V gives CDR1 SGHRS, CDR2 YFSETQ. The V gene lost 1 base and the J gene lost 4 bases, with 12 bases spanning the gap. DNA for the CDR3: TGCGCCAGCAGCTTGATGGGGCTCCCCGGGGCCAACGTCCTGACTTTC. Amino acid sequence: CASSLMGLPGANVLTF.

This chain connects TRBV5-6 to TRBJ2-2; 8 bases map to TRBD2. The CDR3 length is 16 residues. Germline V CDR1 and CDR2: SGHDT, YYEEEE. Trimming at V came to 0 bases and at J to 3 bases, leaving 4 bases not matched to a gene. CDR3 loop: CASSLARGGYTGELFF. The CDR3 coding sequence is TGTGCCAGCAGCTTGGCCCGGGGGGGATACACCGGGGAGCTGTTTTTT.

The V call is TRBV2, the J call TRBJ1-2; D perhaps matches TRBD1 (5 bases). Germline values: CDR1 SNHLY, CDR2 FYNNEI. The CDR3 runs to 12 residues. V gave up 9 bases and J gave up 4 bases, with 12 bases separating them. The CDR3 protein is CASYDRGYGYTF. The CDR3 region has the DNA TGTGCCAGTTACGACAGAGGCTATGGCTACACCTTC.

The gene calls are TRBV6-1 and TRBJ1-2; D is ambiguous. The V end lost 6 bases, the J end lost 4 bases, and 3 bases lay between the germline ends. Germline loops: CDR1 MNHNS, CDR2 SASEGT. There are 10 residues in the CDR3. The CDR3 sequence: CASSLYGYTF. In DNA form, the CDR3 reads TGTGCCAGCAGCCTCTATGGCTACACCTTC.

The gene calls are TRBV5-4 and TRBJ1-2; 7 bases map to TRBD1. Unmatched junction bases numbered 6, after V lost 5 bases and J lost 2 bases. CDR3 length: 14 residues. Germline CDR1 SGHNT, CDR2 YYREEE (reference sequence). CDR3 region: CASRDLGQNYGYTF. The DNA for the CDR3 is TGTGCCAGCAGGGATTTGGGACAGAACTATGGCTACACCTTC.

The V and J genes are TRBV4-3 and TRBJ2-7; D is unclear. This CDR3 is 15 amino acids long. CDR1 and CDR2 (germline): LGHNA, YSLEER. V shed 1 base and J shed 1 base, with 11 bases lying between them. CDR3 amino acids: CASSQGAGTSYEQYF. As DNA, the CDR3 is TGCGCCAGCAGCCAAGGGGCAGGAACTTCCTACGAGCAGTACTTC.

The chain carries TRBV4-1 and TRBJ1-1; D may be TRBD1 (6 bases). The V gene's germline CDR1 is MGHRA and CDR2 YSYEKL. CDR3 length: 14 residues. V lost 4 bases and J lost 5, with 14 bases in between. CDR3 in DNA: TGCGCCAGCAGCCTCGGGGGGCTTACGACTGAAGCTTTCTTT. Its protein product is CASSLGGLTTEAFF.

The rearrangement uses TRBV30 and TRBJ1-2, with 8 bases matching TRBD1. CDR3 size: 13 residues. The germline CDR1 and CDR2 sequences are GTSNPN and SVGIG (reference sequence). The CDR3 here is CAGSGGGNYGYTF. The CDR3 DNA reads TGTGCGGGTTCAGGGGGCGGCAACTATGGCTACACCTTC.

This clone was detected once. The gene calls are TRBV15 and TRBJ1-1; 7 bases agree with TRBD1. CDR1 and CDR2 (germline): LNHNV, YYDKDF (reference sequence). The CDR3 contains 17 residues. The V gene end was trimmed by 4 bases and the J gene end by 4 bases; junction bases not matched to a gene: 15. This CDR3 reads CATSIRQGGFRGTEAFF. Written as DNA, the CDR3 is TGTGCCACCAGCATTCGACAGGGAGGATTTCGAGGCACTGAAGCTTTCTTT.

This chain links TRBV18 with TRBJ1-1; unclear D gene. The CDR3 is 13 residues long. CDR1 is KGHSH and CDR2 is LQKENI in the germline V gene. V lost 2 bases and J lost 3, with 7 bases in between. CDR3 in DNA: TGTGCCAGCTCACCAAATACGGACACTGAAGCTTTCTTT. Amino acid sequence: CASSPNTDTEAFF.

The genes are TRBV9 and TRBJ1-1; D is undetermined. V gave up 2 bases and J gave up 1 base, with 12 bases separating them. Germline lookup yields CDR1 SGDLS and CDR2 YYNGEE. This CDR3 is 15 amino acids long. Here the CDR3 reads CASSVSGFANTEAFF. CDR3 nucleotide sequence: TGTGCCAGCAGCGTTTCAGGTTTTGCGAACACTGAAGCTTTCTTT.

The chain recombines TRBV6-1 with TRBJ1-2, with TRBD1 identical over 8 bases. The germline gives CDR1 MNHNS, CDR2 SASEGT. V lost 6 bases, J lost 2 bases, and 8 bases stayed unmatched. This CDR3 spans 15 amino acids. CDR3 DNA sequence: TGTGCCAGCAGCCTCCAGGGGGCGTTAAACTATGGCTACACCTTC. Translated: CASSLQGALNYGYTF.

V usage is TRBV7-2 and J usage is TRBJ1-1; D gene ambiguous. The CDR3 covers 12 residues. Trimming shortened V by 2 bases and J by 7 bases, and 8 bases separated the two germline ends. In germline, CDR1 is SGHTA, CDR2 FQGNSA. CDR3 sequence (DNA): TGTGCCAGCAGCTTATTTAGAAGTGAAGCTTTCTTT. Its translation: CASSLFRSEAFF.

The chain links TRBV4-3 to TRBJ2-7, with 7 positions matching TRBD1. The CDR3 consists of 15 residues. Germline V gene data show CDR1 as LGHNA and CDR2 as YSLEER. The trim removed 8 bases at V and 0 bases at J, leaving 10 bases unmatched. CDR3 nucleotides: TGCGCCAGCTCTGAGGGGGCAGGGGCCTCCTACGAGCAGTACTTC. Residues: CASSEGAGASYEQYF.

This chain connects TRBV9 to TRBJ1-4; D remains unclear. V was pared by 0 bases and J by 3 bases, with 6 bases between. CDR1 SGDLS and CDR2 YYNGEE come from the germline V gene. This CDR3 is 14 amino acids long. The CDR3, as DNA: TGTGCCAGCAGCGTAGGTGACTCTAATGAAAAACTGTTTTTT. It yields the protein CASSVGDSNEKLFF.

The chain uses TRBV6-4 and TRBJ2-7; D gene unclear. CDR1 is MRHNA and CDR2 is SNTAGT in the germline V gene. Trimming took off 0 bases at V and 0 bases at J, with 6 bases between the two ends. This CDR3 is built from 14 residues. The CDR3 DNA reads TGTGCCAGCAGTGACTCGCCGCGCTCCTACGAGCAGTACTTC. This sequence encodes CASSDSPRSYEQYF.

The chain recombines TRBV28 with TRBJ1-5; tentatively, D is TRBD1 (6 bases). The germline V and J ends were trimmed by 2 bases and 4 bases, with 12 bases remaining between them. Germline values: CDR1 MDHEN, CDR2 SYDVKM. There are 15 residues in the CDR3. The CDR3 nucleotides are TGTGCCAGCAGTTTAGGGGGGGCGCAGAATCAGCCCCAGCATTTT. This translates into CASSLGGAQNQPQHF.

V gene TRBV28 combines with J gene TRBJ2-7; 7 bases are shared with TRBD1. CDR1 MDHEN and CDR2 SYDVKM come from the germline V gene. The CDR3 contains 11 residues. V lost 6 bases and J lost 4; bases outside the gene matches: 0. The CDR3 is CASRTGYEQYF. CDR3 DNA sequence: TGTGCCAGCAGGACAGGGTACGAGCAGTACTTC.

This sequence joins TRBV4-1 and TRBJ2-3, with 10 bases fitting TRBD2. Unmatched junction bases numbered 8, after V lost 3 bases and J lost 2 bases. The CDR3 contains 17 residues. The V gene's germline CDR1 is MGHRA and CDR2 YSYEKL. The CDR3 here is CASSHAAGGLNTDTQYF. Here the CDR3 DNA reads TGCGCCAGCAGCCACGCAGCGGGGGGGCTGAACACAGATACGCAGTATTTT.